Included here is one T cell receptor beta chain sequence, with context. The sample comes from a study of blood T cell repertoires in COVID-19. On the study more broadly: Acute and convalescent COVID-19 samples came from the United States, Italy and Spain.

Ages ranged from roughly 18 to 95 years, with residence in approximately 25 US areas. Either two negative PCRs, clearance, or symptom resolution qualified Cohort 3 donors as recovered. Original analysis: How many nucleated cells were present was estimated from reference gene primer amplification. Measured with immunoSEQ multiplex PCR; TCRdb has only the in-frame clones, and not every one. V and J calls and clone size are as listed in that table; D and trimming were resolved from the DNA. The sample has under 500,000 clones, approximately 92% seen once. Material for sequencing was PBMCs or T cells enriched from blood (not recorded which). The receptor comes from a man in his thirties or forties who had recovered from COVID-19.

The DNA of the CDR3 is TGTGCCAGCTCACCGGAGAGCCTTAGCGGGAGGCCCTGGTTCTTC. It yields the protein CASSPESLSGRPWFF. This chain connects TRBV18 to TRBJ2-1, with TRBD2 identical over 10 bases. The CDR3 is 15 amino acids. CDR1 and CDR2 from the germline V gene are KGHSH and LQKENI. With 3 bases clipped from V and 15 bases from J, the junction kept 14 bases outside the gene matches.